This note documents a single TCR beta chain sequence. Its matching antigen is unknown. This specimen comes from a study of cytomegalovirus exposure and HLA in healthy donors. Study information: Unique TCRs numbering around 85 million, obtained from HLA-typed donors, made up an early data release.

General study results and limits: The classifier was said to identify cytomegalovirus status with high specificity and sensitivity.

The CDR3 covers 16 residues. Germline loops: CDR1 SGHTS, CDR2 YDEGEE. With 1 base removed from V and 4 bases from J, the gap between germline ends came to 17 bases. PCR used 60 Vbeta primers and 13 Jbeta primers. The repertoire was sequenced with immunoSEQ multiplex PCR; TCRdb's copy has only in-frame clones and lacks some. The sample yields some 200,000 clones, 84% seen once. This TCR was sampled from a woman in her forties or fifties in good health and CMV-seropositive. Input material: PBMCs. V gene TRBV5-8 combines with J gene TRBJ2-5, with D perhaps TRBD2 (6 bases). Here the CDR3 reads CASSLPGTGIGETQYF. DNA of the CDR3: TGTGCCAGCAGCTTGCCAGGGACTGGGATCGGAGAGACCCAGTACTTC.